These 14 T cell receptor beta chains came from one sample sequenced in a study of blood T cell repertoires in COVID-19. Assay: immunoSEQ multiplex PCR; the TCRdb copy retains only in-frame clones and omits some. The repertoire holds around 270,000 clones, with 75% to 90% as singletons. The sequenced sample was peripheral blood. The receptors derive from a man aged 25-45 years with active or convalescent COVID-19.

This clone came up once. This chain uses TRBV9 with TRBJ1-2; 12 bases match TRBD1. The germline CDR1 and CDR2 sequences are SGDLS and YYNGEE. Trimming took 3 bases from V and 3 from J; bases not matched to a gene: 3. This CDR3 comprises 15 residues. This CDR3 is CASSGGQGADYGYTF. DNA of the CDR3: TGTGCCAGCAGCGGGGGACAGGGGGCGGACTATGGCTACACCTTC.

The gene calls are TRBV27 and TRBJ1-3; maybe TRBD1 (6 bases). V lost 4 bases, J lost 5 bases, and 12 bases lay in between. The CDR3 extends over 14 amino acids. CDR1 MNHEY and CDR2 SMNVEV come from the germline V gene (reference sequence). In DNA, the CDR3 is TGTGCCAGCAGTTCCATGGGGGCGAGAAACACCATATATTTT. Translated: CASSSMGARNTIYF.

The J gene is TRBJ2-5, the V gene TRBV7-2, with D maybe TRBD1 (5 bases). Trimming cost V 3 bases and J 2 bases, with 13 bases left between them. Looked up from germline, CDR1 is SGHTA and CDR2 is FQGNSA. There are 15 residues in the CDR3. The CDR3 DNA reads as TGTGCCAGCAGCTTCTCGACAGCAGTGCAAGAGACCCAGTACTTC. Protein: CASSFSTAVQETQYF.

The chain recombines TRBV7-8 with TRBJ1-1, with 7 bases that match TRBD1. The ends lost 2 bases at V and 1 base at J; junction bases unmatched: 7. The CDR3 length is 16 residues. CDR1 and CDR2 (germline): SGHVS, FQNEAQ. This chain's CDR3 is CASSLRTGQANTEAFF. In DNA form, the CDR3 reads TGTGCCAGCAGCTTACGGACAGGCCAAGCGAACACTGAAGCTTTCTTT.

The chain recombines TRBV3-1 (or the pseudogene TRBV3-2) with TRBJ2-1, with TRBD2 matching 11 bases. The junction had 3 bases not matched to a gene; V was cut back by 1 base and J by 7 bases. The CDR3 covers 15 residues. CDR1 is LGHDT and CDR2 is YNNKEL in the germline V gene (reference sequence). Here the CDR3 reads CASSQGLAGSNEQFF. CDR3 nucleotides: TGTGCCAGCAGCCAAGGACTAGCGGGGTCAAATGAGCAGTTCTTC.

This chain joins TRBV3-1 (or the pseudogene TRBV3-2) and TRBJ2-2; TRBD2 might be the D (6 bases). Germline values: CDR1 LGHDT, CDR2 YNNKEL (reference sequence). This CDR3 is 13 amino acids long. V lost 4 bases to trimming and J lost 6 bases, with 9 bases between them. In nucleotides, the CDR3 is TGTGCCAGCAGCCGAACTAGCCCCGGGGAGCTGTTTTTT. This sequence encodes CASSRTSPGELFF.

CDR3 DNA: TGTGCCAGCAGCTACGACAGGAACACTGAAGCTTTCTTT. Translated: CASSYDRNTEAFF. The J gene is TRBJ1-1, the V gene TRBV2; D may be TRBD1 (5 bases). CDR1 SNHLY and CDR2 FYNNEI come from the germline V gene. The CDR3 is 13 residues long. Trimming took 6 bases from V and 1 from J, leaving 9 bases between them.

This chain joins TRBV10-3 and TRBJ2-5; 14 nucleotides agree with TRBD2. V gave up 9 bases and J gave up 2 bases; unmatched junction bases: 11. The CDR3 has 17 residues. Germline V gene data show CDR1 as ENHRY and CDR2 as SYGVKD. The CDR3 reads CAISPGLAGEKQETQYF. In nucleotides, the CDR3 is TGTGCCATATCCCCGGGACTAGCGGGGGAAAAACAAGAGACCCAGTACTTC.

The chain joins TRBV6-2 or TRBV6-3 to TRBJ2-7; D not certain. Trimming removed 4 bases from V and 3 bases from J, with 7 bases in between. The CDR3 has 12 amino acids. Germline V lookup: CDR1 MNHEY, CDR2 SVGEGT. The DNA for the CDR3 is TGTGCCAGCAGTTTCGAACACTACGAGCAGTACTTC. Translating gives CASSFEHYEQYF.

The V call is TRBV2, the J call TRBJ1-1; D is uncertain. The length of the CDR3 is 15 residues. V was pared by 7 bases and J by 4 bases, with 19 bases between. The germline CDR1 and CDR2 sequences are SNHLY and FYNNEI. The CDR3 reads CASMSGPGTVTEAFF. The CDR3 DNA follows: TGTGCCAGCATGAGTGGACCGGGAACGGTCACTGAAGCTTTCTTT.

The rearrangement uses TRBV5-1 and TRBJ1-1; D ambiguous. Trimming left V 5 bases short and J 0 bases short, with 11 bases between. The germline gives CDR1 SGHRS, CDR2 YFSETQ. The CDR3 is 14 residues long. Here the CDR3 DNA reads TGCGCCAGCAGTCTGGAGCACATGAACACTGAAGCTTTCTTT. Protein product: CASSLEHMNTEAFF.

This clone was counted between two and nine times. This chain joins TRBV5-4 and TRBJ2-2; D is perhaps TRBD2 (5 bases). The V gene lost 2 bases and the J gene lost 0 bases, with 8 bases spanning the gap. Germline V gene lookup returns CDR1 SGHNT and CDR2 YYREEE (reference sequence). The CDR3 totals 15 residues. CDR3 sequence reads: CASSFGDPNTGELFF. CDR3 bases: TGTGCCAGCAGCTTCGGGGATCCGAACACCGGGGAGCTGTTTTTT.

V usage is TRBV6-2 or TRBV6-3 and J usage is TRBJ1-5; the match to TRBD1 covers 7 bases. The CDR3 runs to 19 residues. Germline-derived CDR1 and CDR2 are MNHEY and SVGEGT. The J segment lost 0 bases and the V segment lost 6 bases, leaving 17 bases of the junction unmatched. The CDR3, as DNA: TGTGCCAGCAGCCACACGACAGGGTTGCTTGGGTATAGCAATCAGCCCCAGCATTTT. Amino acids: CASSHTTGLLGYSNQPQHF.

The rearrangement joins TRBV20-1 to TRBJ2-7; 7 bases agree with TRBD2. The CDR3 is made up of 13 amino acids. V lost 3 bases, J lost 2 bases, and 4 bases stayed unmatched. Germline CDR1 and CDR2: DFQATT and SNEGSKA (reference sequence). The CDR3 protein is CSASSGGTYEQYF. In nucleotides, the CDR3 is TGCAGTGCTAGTTCGGGGGGTACCTACGAGCAGTACTTC.